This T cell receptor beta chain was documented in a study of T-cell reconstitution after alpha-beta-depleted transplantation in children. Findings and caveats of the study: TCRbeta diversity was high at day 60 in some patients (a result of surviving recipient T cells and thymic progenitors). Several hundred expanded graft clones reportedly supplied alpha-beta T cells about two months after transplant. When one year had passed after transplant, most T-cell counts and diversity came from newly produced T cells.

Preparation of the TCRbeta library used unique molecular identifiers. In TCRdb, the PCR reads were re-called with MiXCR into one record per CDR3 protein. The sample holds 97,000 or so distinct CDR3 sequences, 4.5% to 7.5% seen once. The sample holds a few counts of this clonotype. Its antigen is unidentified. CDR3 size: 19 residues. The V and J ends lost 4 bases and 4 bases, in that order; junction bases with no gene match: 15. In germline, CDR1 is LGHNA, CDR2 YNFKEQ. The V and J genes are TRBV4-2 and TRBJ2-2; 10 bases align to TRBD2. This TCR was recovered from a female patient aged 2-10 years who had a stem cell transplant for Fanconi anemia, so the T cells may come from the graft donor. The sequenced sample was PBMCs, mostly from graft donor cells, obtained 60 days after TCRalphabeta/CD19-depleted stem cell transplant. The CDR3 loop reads CASSLRPTGTSVFTGELFF. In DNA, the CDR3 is TGTGCCAGCAGCCTACGACCAACCGGGACTAGCGTTTTCACCGGGGAGCTGTTTTTT.